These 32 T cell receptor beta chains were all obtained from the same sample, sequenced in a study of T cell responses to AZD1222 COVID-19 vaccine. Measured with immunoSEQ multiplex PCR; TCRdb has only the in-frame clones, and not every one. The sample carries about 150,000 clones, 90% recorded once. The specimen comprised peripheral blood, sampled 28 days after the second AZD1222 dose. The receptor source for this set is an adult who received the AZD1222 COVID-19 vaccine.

The CDR3 nucleotides read TGTGCCAGCAGTTACGGATTGGTGGGGGTTGACGAGCAGTACTTC. As protein: CASSYGLVGVDEQYF. This chain connects TRBV6-6 to TRBJ2-7; the D gene could be TRBD1 or TRBD2 (5 bases each). V lost 2 bases, J lost 5 bases, and 16 bases lay in between. Per the germline V gene, CDR1 is MNHNY and CDR2 is SVGAGI (reference sequence). This CDR3 is built from 15 residues.

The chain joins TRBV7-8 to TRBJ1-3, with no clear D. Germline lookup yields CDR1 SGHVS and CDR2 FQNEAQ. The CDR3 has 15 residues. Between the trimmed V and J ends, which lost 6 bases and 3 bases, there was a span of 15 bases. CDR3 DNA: TGTGCCAGCAGTTCCGACGGTCGGAGTGGAAACACCATATATTTT. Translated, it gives CASSSDGRSGNTIYF. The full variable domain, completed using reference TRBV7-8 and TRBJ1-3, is GAGVSQSPRYKVAKRGQDVALRCDPISGHVSLFWYQQALGQGPEFLTYFQNEAQLDKSGLPSDRFFAERPEGSVSTLKIQRTQQEDSAVYLCASSSDGRSGNTIYFGEGSWLTVV.

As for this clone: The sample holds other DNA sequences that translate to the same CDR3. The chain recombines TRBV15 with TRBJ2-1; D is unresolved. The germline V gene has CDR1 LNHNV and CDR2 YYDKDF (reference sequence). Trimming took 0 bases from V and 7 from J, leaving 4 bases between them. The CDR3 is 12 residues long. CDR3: CATSRDGNEQFF. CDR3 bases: TGTGCCACCAGCAGAGATGGAAATGAGCAGTTCTTC.

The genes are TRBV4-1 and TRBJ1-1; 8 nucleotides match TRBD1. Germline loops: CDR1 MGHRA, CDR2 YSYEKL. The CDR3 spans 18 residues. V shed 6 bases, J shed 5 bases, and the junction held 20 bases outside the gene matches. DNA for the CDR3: TGCGCCAGCAGTCGGATCGGACAGGGAGGAAGTTCGGGGACTGAAGCTTTCTTT. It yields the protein CASSRIGQGGSSGTEAFF.

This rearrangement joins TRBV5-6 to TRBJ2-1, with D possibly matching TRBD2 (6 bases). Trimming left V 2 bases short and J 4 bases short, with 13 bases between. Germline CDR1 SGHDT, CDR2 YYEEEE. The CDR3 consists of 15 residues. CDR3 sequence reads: CASSFSSGPYNEQFF. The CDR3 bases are TGTGCCAGCAGCTTTTCAAGCGGGCCATACAATGAGCAGTTCTTC.

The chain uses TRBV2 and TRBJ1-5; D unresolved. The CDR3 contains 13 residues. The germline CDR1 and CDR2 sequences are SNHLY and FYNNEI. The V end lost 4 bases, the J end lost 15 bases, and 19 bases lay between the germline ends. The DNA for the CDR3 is TGTGCCAGCAGTGGGGAATTTCGGGCCCCGTCGCATTTT. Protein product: CASSGEFRAPSHF.

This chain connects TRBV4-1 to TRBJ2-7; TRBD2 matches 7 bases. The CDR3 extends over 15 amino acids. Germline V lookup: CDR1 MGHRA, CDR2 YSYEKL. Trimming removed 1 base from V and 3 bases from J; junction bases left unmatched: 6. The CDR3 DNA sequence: TGCGCCAGCAGCCAAGTTCCTAGCGGTAACTACGAGCAGTACTTC. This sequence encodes CASSQVPSGNYEQYF.

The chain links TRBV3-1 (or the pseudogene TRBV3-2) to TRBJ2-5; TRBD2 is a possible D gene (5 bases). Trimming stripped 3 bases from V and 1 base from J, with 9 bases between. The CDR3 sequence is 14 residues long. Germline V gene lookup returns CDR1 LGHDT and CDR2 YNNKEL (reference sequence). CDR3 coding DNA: TGTGCCAGCAGCCACGGGGTGGTCCAAGAGACCCAGTACTTC. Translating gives CASSHGVVQETQYF.

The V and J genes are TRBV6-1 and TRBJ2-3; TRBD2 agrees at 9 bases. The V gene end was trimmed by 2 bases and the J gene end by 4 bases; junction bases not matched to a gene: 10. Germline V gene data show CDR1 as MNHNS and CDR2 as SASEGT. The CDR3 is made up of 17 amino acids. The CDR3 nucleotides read TGTGCCAGCAGTGAATTAGCGGGTACTAGCGGGTCAGATACGCAGTATTTT. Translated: CASSELAGTSGSDTQYF.

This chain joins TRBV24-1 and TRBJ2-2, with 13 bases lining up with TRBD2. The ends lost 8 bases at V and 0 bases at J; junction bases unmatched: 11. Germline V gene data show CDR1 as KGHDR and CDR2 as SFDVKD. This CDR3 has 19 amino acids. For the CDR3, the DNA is TGTGCCACCAAGAAAACCGGGACTAGCGGGACCCCGAACACCGGGGAGCTGTTTTTT. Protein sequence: CATKKTGTSGTPNTGELFF.

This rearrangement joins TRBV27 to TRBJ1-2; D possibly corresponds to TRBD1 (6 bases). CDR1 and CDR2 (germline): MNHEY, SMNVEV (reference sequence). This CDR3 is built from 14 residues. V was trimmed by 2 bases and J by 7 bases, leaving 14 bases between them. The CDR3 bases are TGTGCCAGCAGTTTAAGAACAGGGCTCTCTGGCTACACCTTC. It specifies CASSLRTGLSGYTF.

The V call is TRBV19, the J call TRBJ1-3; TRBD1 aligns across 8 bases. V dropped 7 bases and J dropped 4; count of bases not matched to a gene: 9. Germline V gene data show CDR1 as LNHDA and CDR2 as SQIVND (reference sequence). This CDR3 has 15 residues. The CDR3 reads CASNEGQGEGNTIYF. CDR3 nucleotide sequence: TGTGCCAGTAATGAAGGACAGGGTGAAGGAAACACCATATATTTT.

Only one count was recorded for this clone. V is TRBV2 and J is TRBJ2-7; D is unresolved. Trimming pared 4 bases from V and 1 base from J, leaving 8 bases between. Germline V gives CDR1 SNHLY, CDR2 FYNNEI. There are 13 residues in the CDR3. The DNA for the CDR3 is TGTGCCAGCAGTGTGGCCAGGTCCTACGAGCAGTACTTC. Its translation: CASSVARSYEQYF.

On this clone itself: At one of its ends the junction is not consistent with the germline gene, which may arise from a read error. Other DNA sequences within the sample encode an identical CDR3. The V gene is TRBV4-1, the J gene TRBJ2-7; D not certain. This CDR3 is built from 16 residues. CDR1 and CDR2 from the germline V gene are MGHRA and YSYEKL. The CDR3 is CASSQESTRKSWEQYF. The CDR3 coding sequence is TGCGCCAGCAGTCAAGAGTCTACGCGGAAGTCGTGGGAGCAGTACTTC.

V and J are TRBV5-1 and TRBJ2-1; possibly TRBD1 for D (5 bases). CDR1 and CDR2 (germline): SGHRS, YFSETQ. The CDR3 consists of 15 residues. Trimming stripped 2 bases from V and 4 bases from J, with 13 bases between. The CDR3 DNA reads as TGCGCCAGCAGCTTACAGGTGGACCTATACAATGAGCAGTTCTTC. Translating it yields CASSLQVDLYNEQFF. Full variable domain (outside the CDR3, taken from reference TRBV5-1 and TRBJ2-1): KAGVTQTPRYLIKTRGQQVTLSCSPISGHRSVSWYQQTPGQGLQFLFEYFSETQRNKGNFPGRFSGRQFSNSRSEMNVSTLELGDSALYLCASSLQVDLYNEQFFGPGTRLTVL.

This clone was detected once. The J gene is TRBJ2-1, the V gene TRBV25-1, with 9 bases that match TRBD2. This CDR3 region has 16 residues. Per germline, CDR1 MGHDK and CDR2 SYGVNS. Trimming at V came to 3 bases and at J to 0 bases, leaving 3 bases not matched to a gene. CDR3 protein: CASSDSGGGSYNEQFF. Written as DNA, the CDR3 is TGTGCCAGCAGTGATAGCGGGGGCGGCTCCTACAATGAGCAGTTCTTC.

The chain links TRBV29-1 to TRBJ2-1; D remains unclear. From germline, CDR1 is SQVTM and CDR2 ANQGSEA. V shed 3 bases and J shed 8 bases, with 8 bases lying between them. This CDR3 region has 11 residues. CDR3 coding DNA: TGCAGCGTTGACCCGATTGATGAGCAGTTCTTC. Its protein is CSVDPIDEQFF.

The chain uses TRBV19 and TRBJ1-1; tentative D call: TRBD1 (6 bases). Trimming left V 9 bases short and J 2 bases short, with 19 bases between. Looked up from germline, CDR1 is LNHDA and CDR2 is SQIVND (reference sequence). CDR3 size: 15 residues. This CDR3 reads CASTGKGTLNTEAFF. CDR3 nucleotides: TGTGCCAGCACTGGGAAGGGGACACTTAACACTGAAGCTTTCTTT.

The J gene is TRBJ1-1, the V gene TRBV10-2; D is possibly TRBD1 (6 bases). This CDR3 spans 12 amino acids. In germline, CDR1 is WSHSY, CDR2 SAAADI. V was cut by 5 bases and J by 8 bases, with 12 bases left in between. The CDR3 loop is CASSTGYLEAFF. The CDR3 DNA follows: TGCGCCAGCAGTACAGGGTACTTAGAAGCTTTCTTT.

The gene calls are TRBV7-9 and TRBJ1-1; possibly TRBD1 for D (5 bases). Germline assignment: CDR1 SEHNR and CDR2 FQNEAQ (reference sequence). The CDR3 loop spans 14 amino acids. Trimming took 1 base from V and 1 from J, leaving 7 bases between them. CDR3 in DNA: TGTGCCAGCAGCTTAGGTGGGGGGAACACTGAAGCTTTCTTT. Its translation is CASSLGGGNTEAFF. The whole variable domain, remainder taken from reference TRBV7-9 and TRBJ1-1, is DTGVSQNPRHKITKRGQNVTFRCDPISEHNRLYWYRQTLGQGPEFLTYFQNEAQLEKSRLLSDRFSAERPKGSFSTLEIQRTEQGDSAMYLCASSLGGGNTEAFFGQGTRLTVV.

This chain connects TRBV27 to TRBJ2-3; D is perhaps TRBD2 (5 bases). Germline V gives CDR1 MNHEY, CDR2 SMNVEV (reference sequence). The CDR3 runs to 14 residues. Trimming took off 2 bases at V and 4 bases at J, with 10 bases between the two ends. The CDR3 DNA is TGTGCCAGCAGTTTAAGTCTCGGGGCAGATACGCAGTATTTT. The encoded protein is CASSLSLGADTQYF.

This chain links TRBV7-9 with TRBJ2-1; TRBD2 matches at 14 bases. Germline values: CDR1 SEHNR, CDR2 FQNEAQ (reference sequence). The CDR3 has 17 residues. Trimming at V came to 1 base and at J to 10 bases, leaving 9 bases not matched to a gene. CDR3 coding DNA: TGTGCCAGCAGCTTAGAGTCGGGACTAGCGGGAGTAGGGGAGCAGTTCTTC. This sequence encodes CASSLESGLAGVGEQFF.

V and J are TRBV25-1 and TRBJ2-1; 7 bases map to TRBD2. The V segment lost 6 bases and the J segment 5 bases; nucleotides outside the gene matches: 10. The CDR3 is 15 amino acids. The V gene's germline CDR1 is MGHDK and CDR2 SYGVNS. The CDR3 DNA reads TGTGCCAGCAGCCGACTAGCAGGAGTGAACAATGAGCAGTTCTTC. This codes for CASSRLAGVNNEQFF. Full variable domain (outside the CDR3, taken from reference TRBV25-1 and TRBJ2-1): EADIYQTPRYLVIGTGKKITLECSQTMGHDKMYWYQQDPGMELHLIHYSYGVNSTEKGDLSSESTVSRIRTEHFPLTLESARPSHTSQYLCASSRLAGVNNEQFFGPGTRLTVL.

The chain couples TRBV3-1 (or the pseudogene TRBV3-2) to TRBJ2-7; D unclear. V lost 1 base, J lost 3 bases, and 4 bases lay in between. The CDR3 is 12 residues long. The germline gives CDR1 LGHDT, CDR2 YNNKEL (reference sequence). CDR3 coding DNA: TGTGCCAGCAGCCAAGGGAGCTACGAGCAGTACTTC. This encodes CASSQGSYEQYF.

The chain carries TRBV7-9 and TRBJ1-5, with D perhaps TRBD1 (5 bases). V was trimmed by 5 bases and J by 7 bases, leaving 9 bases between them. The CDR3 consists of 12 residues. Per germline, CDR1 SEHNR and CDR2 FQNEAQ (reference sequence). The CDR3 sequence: CASSQGAQPQHF. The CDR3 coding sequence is TGTGCCAGCAGCCAGGGTGCACAGCCCCAGCATTTT.

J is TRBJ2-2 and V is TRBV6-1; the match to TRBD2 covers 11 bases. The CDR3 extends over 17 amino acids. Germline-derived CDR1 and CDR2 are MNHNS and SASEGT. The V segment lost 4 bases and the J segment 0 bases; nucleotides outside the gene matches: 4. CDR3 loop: CASSVLAGGANTGELFF. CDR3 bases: TGTGCCAGCAGTGTCCTAGCGGGGGGCGCGAACACCGGGGAGCTGTTTTTT.

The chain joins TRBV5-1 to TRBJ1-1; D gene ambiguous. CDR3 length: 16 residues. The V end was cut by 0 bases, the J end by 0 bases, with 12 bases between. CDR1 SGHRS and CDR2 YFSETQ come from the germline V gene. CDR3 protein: CASSLAIGTMNTEAFF. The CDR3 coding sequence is TGCGCCAGCAGCTTGGCCATAGGCACTATGAACACTGAAGCTTTCTTT.

CDR3 nucleotides: TGTGCCAGCAGCTTCCAAGGAGGGCCGAATGAGCAGTTCTTC. This codes for CASSFQGGPNEQFF. This chain links TRBV5-4 with TRBJ2-1, with D possibly matching TRBD2 (6 bases). There are 14 residues in the CDR3. CDR1 and CDR2 from the germline V gene are SGHNT and YYREEE (reference sequence). V shed 2 bases and J shed 7 bases, with 13 bases lying between them.

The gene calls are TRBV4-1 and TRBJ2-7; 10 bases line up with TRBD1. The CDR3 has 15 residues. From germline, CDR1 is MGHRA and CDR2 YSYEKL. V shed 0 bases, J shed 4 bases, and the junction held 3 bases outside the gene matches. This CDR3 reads CASSQEGQGRYEQYF. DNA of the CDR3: TGCGCCAGCAGCCAAGAGGGACAGGGGAGGTACGAGCAGTACTTC.

In DNA form, the CDR3 reads TGCAGCGTTCGACAGGGAATGGGCAATCAGCCCCAGCATTTT. Translating gives CSVRQGMGNQPQHF. This rearrangement joins TRBV29-1 to TRBJ1-5, with 7 positions matching TRBD1. CDR3 size: 14 residues. Germline V gene data show CDR1 as SQVTM and CDR2 as ANQGSEA. Unmatched junction bases numbered 6, after V lost 5 bases and J lost 2 bases.

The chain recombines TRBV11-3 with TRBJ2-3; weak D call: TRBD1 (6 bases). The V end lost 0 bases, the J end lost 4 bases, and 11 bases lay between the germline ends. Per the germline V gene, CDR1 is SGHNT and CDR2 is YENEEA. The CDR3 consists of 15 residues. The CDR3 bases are TGTGCCAGCAGCTTAGAGAGGCAGGGGTCAGATACGCAGTATTTT. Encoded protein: CASSLERQGSDTQYF.

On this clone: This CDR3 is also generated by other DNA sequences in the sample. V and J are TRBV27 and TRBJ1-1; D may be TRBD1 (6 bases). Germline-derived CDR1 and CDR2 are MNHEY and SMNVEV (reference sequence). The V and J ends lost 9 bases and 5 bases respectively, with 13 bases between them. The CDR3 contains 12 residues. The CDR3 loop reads CASRTGWTEAFF. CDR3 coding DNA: TGTGCCAGTCGAACAGGGTGGACTGAAGCTTTCTTT.